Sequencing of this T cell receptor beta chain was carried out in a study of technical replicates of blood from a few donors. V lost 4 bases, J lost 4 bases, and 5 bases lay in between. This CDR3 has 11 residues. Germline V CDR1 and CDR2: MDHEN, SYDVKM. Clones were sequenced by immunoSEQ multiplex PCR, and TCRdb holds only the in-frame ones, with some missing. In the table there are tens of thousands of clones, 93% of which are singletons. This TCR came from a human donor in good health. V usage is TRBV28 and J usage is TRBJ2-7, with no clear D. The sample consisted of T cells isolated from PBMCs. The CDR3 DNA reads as TGTGCCAGCAGTTCCCTTTACGAGCAGTACTTC. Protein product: CASSSLYEQYF.